This TCR beta chain was profiled in a study of T-cell reconstitution after alpha-beta-depleted transplantation in children. The study's findings and limits: Most T-cell counts and diversity one year after the transplant came from T cells that were newly produced.

Unique molecular identifiers were incorporated into the prepared TCRbeta library. TCRdb re-called the PCR reads with MiXCR, one entry per CDR3 protein. The sample contains around 670,000 distinct CDR3 sequences, 13% of which appear only once. This clonotype came up many times. Its target is unknown. The sequence was obtained from a girl aged 2-9 years with congenital amegakaryocytic thrombocytopenia, due to receive a stem cell transplant. The material was PBMCs, obtained before TCRalphabeta/CD19-depleted stem cell transplant.

CDR3 protein: CASSEIAGGSNEQFF. The CDR3 DNA is TGTGCCAGCAGCGAAATAGCGGGAGGTTCCAATGAGCAGTTCTTC. V gene TRBV2 combines with J gene TRBJ2-1, with 10 bases matching TRBD2. Germline V gene lookup returns CDR1 SNHLY and CDR2 FYNNEI. V lost 6 bases, J lost 6 bases, and 8 bases stayed unmatched. The CDR3 has 15 residues. Using reference TRBV2 and TRBJ2-1 for the parts outside the CDR3, the full variable domain is EPEVTQTPSHQVTQMGQEVILRCVPISNHLYFYWYRQILGQKVEFLVSFYNNEISEKSEIFDDQFSVERPDGSNFTLKIRSTKLEDSAMYFCASSEIAGGSNEQFFGPGTRLTVL.